Following are 30 T cell receptor beta chains from one sample sequenced in a study of T-cell reconstitution after alpha-beta-depleted transplantation in children. As it was prepared, the TCRbeta library received unique molecular identifiers. TCRdb processed the PCR reads anew with MiXCR; each CDR3 protein has one entry. There are 200,000 or so distinct CDR3 sequences in the sample; approximately 6% occur only once, and about 5% lies in the top ten. This material consisted of PBMCs, taken before TCRalphabeta/CD19-depleted stem cell transplant. The receptors were sampled from a girl under three years old with combined immunodeficiency, due to receive a stem cell transplant.

This clonotype was detected ten times or more. The junction and the germline gene differ at one end; a read error may be behind it. This sequence joins TRBV28 and TRBJ2-1; the D gene is possibly TRBD2 (6 bases). The CDR3 spans 14 residues. From germline, CDR1 is MDHEN and CDR2 SYDVKM. This chain's CDR3 is CASIRETSHNEQFF. DNA of the CDR3: TGTGCCAGCATTCGGGAGACCTCCCACAATGAGCAGTTCTTC.

At least ten counts were recorded for this clonotype. The rearrangement uses TRBV6-5 and TRBJ2-1; D gene unclear. The CDR3 length is 14 residues. Germline CDR1 MNHEY, CDR2 SVGAGI. V lost 0 bases to trimming and J lost 5 bases, with 8 bases between them. The CDR3 region is CASSYSYRDNEQFF. The CDR3 coding sequence is TGTGCCAGCAGTTACTCGTACAGAGACAATGAGCAGTTCTTC.

As regards this clonotype: This may arise from a read error, as a much more abundant clone is one base away. The J gene is TRBJ1-5, the V gene TRBV7-2, with TRBD1 identical over 7 bases. The CDR3 is made up of 15 amino acids. Per germline, CDR1 SGHTA and CDR2 FQGNSA. The DNA for the CDR3 is TGTGCCAGCAGTCGACAGGGATTGGGCAATCAGTCCCAGCATTTT. Residues: CASSRQGLGNQSQHF.

This clonotype was counted at least ten times. This rearrangement joins TRBV7-2 to TRBJ2-2; D is ambiguous. Germline V CDR1 and CDR2: SGHTA, FQGNSA. Trimming removed 5 bases from V and 1 base from J, with 14 bases in between. This CDR3 region has 16 residues. CDR3 region: CASSPWTGQNTGELFF. The CDR3 DNA is TGTGCCAGCAGCCCCTGGACCGGGCAGAACACCGGGGAGCTGTTTTTT.

This clonotype was observed at least ten times. One end of the junction varies from germline; a read error may be responsible. This rearrangement joins TRBV7-7 to TRBJ2-5; D is possibly TRBD2 (7 bases). Germline CDR1 SSHAT, CDR2 FNYEAQ (reference sequence). The CDR3 sequence is 17 residues long. The CDR3 here is CASSSLKGGGRDETQYF. CDR3 nucleotide sequence: TGTGCTAGCAGCTCCCTTAAGGGGGGAGGGCGTGATGAGACCCAGTACTTC.

Many counts were recorded for this clonotype. The chain carries TRBV12-3 or TRBV12-4 and TRBJ2-3, with D perhaps matching TRBD1 (5 bases). Trimming left V 6 bases short and J 3 bases short, with 19 bases between. This CDR3 has 16 residues. The CDR3 region is CASSYLTSRATDTQYF. CDR3 nucleotide sequence: TGTGCCAGCAGCTACCTGACCTCCAGGGCGACAGATACGCAGTATTTT.

This clonotype was detected only a few times. The chain carries TRBV9 and TRBJ1-2; 11 nucleotides line up with TRBD1. Germline V gene data show CDR1 as SGDLS and CDR2 as YYNGEE. The CDR3 has 16 amino acids. V trimming: 1 base; J trimming: 3 bases; junction bases outside the gene matches: 5. CDR3 DNA sequence: TGTGCCAGCAGCGTACACCGGGACAGGGGGGACTATGGCTACACCTTC. Its protein product is CASSVHRDRGDYGYTF. The full variable domain, in which reference TRBV9 and TRBJ1-2 provide the parts outside the CDR3, is DSGVTQTPKHLITATGQRVTLRCSPRSGDLSVYWYQQSLDQGLQFLIQYYNGEERAKGNILERFSAQQFPDLHSELNLSSLELGDSALYFCASSVHRDRGDYGYTFGSGTRLTVV.

This clonotype has a count of ten or more. CDR3 bases: TGTGCCAGCAGCTTAGACAGATTCACTGAAGCTTTCTTT. The encoded protein is CASSLDRFTEAFF. This chain uses TRBV7-9 with TRBJ1-1, with unresolved D. V lost 1 base and J 4 bases, leaving 7 bases between the germline ends. CDR1 SEHNR and CDR2 FQNEAQ come from the germline V gene (reference sequence). This CDR3 has 13 residues.

The sample holds many counts of this clonotype. V gene TRBV12-3 or TRBV12-4 combines with J gene TRBJ2-7; 12 bases are a match to TRBD2. The V segment lost 4 bases and the J segment 3 bases; nucleotides outside the gene matches: 7. This CDR3 has 16 residues. The CDR3 reads CASSSQTSGSLYEQYF. The CDR3 DNA sequence: TGTGCCAGCAGTTCTCAGACTAGCGGGAGTCTCTACGAGCAGTACTTC.

This clonotype was seen at least ten times. V usage is TRBV6-2 or TRBV6-3 and J usage is TRBJ1-1; D ambiguous. The CDR3 loop spans 15 amino acids. The V gene's germline CDR1 is MNHEY and CDR2 SVGEGT. V was cut by 8 bases and J by 0 bases, with 16 bases left in between. The CDR3 region has the DNA TGTGCCAGCCTATCCCCACAGACTCTGAACACTGAAGCTTTCTTT. This translates into CASLSPQTLNTEAFF.

This clonotype was counted many times. The chain links TRBV4-1 to TRBJ2-5, with TRBD2 as a possible D gene (6 bases). V was clipped by 4 bases and J by 4 bases, with 13 bases between them. The CDR3 loop spans 14 amino acids. Germline CDR1 reads MGHRA; CDR2 reads YSYEKL. In DNA form, the CDR3 reads TGCGCCAGCAGCCGAGACCCGGGACTAGAGACCCAGTACTTC. This codes for CASSRDPGLETQYF.

This clonotype was counted between two and nine times. The chain carries TRBV5-1 and TRBJ2-5; D may be TRBD1 (6 bases). Germline CDR1 SGHRS, CDR2 YFSETQ. The CDR3 consists of 15 residues. Deletions cut 3 bases from V and 5 bases from J, with 17 bases between. The CDR3 coding sequence is TGCGCCAGCAGCTGGGGAGACAGGAGGCCCGAGACCCAGTACTTC. It translates to CASSWGDRRPETQYF. The whole variable domain, filled in from reference TRBV5-1 and TRBJ2-5, reads KAGVTQTPRYLIKTRGQQVTLSCSPISGHRSVSWYQQTPGQGLQFLFEYFSETQRNKGNFPGRFSGRQFSNSRSEMNVSTLELGDSALYLCASSWGDRRPETQYFGPGTRLLVL.

This clonotype was counted ten times or more. This sequence joins TRBV4-2 and TRBJ1-4; D call uncertain. The CDR3 has 14 residues. The germline gives CDR1 LGHNA, CDR2 YNFKEQ. V was cut by 0 bases and J by 4 bases, with 6 bases left in between. Here the CDR3 DNA reads TGTGCCAGCAGCCAAGATTCGGGTAATGAAAAACTGTTTTTT. Translation: CASSQDSGNEKLFF.

This clonotype was observed at least ten times. This chain joins TRBV20-1 and TRBJ1-1; unclear D gene. The V gene's germline CDR1 is DFQATT and CDR2 SNEGSKA (reference sequence). The CDR3 sequence is 16 residues long. Deletions cut 1 base from V and 0 bases from J, with 15 bases between. The DNA for the CDR3 is TGCAGTGCTAGAGTGGGCAGGTTCACAATGAACACTGAAGCTTTCTTT. Protein sequence: CSARVGRFTMNTEAFF.

This clonotype has a count of ten or more. This chain joins TRBV27 and TRBJ2-3; D gene unclear. This CDR3 comprises 13 residues. V was pared by 3 bases and J by 4 bases, with 8 bases between. The germline gives CDR1 MNHEY, CDR2 SMNVEV (reference sequence). The CDR3 nucleotides read TGTGCCAGCAGTTTGGCAGGATCAGATACGCAGTATTTT. Protein: CASSLAGSDTQYF.

This clonotype appeared a few times. The chain employs TRBV9 and TRBJ1-1; the D gene is possibly TRBD1 (5 bases). Germline loops: CDR1 SGDLS, CDR2 YYNGEE. The CDR3 runs 14 residues. V was pared by 0 bases and J by 4 bases, with 10 bases between. CDR3 sequence (DNA): TGTGCCAGCAGCGTAGGCCCCCAGGGCACTGAAGCTTTCTTT. Amino acids: CASSVGPQGTEAFF.

Many counts were recorded for this clonotype. This sequence joins TRBV5-6 and TRBJ2-3, with 7 bases that match TRBD2. Germline lookup yields CDR1 SGHDT and CDR2 YYEEEE. The CDR3 spans 16 residues. V shed 4 bases and J 1 base; nucleotides not matched to a gene: 9. CDR3 bases: TGTGCCAGCAGCGCGGGGGTAGGGAGGGGCACAGATACGCAGTATTTT. Amino acid sequence: CASSAGVGRGTDTQYF.

This clonotype was recorded many times. The chain employs TRBV20-1 and TRBJ2-7; D not resolved. This CDR3 region has 14 residues. Trimming removed 5 bases from V and 2 bases from J, with 16 bases in between. Germline assignment: CDR1 DFQATT and CDR2 SNEGSKA (reference sequence). CDR3 bases: TGCAGTGCTGAAGACTGGGAAGTTACCTACGAGCAGTACTTC. Its protein is CSAEDWEVTYEQYF.

The V call is TRBV7-9, the J call TRBJ2-3; the match to TRBD2 covers 15 bases. Trimming cost V 7 bases and J 8 bases; bases outside gene matches: 7. Germline assignment: CDR1 SEHNR and CDR2 FQNEAQ (reference sequence). CDR3 length equals 15 residues. The CDR3 nucleotides read TGTGCCAGCACCCAACCGGGACTAGCGGGAGGTACGCAGTATTTT. Translating gives CASTQPGLAGGTQYF. Full variable domain (rest looked up from reference TRBV7-9 and TRBJ2-3): DTGVSQNPRHKITKRGQNVTFRCDPISEHNRLYWYRQTLGQGPEFLTYFQNEAQLEKSRLLSDRFSAERPKGSFSTLEIQRTEQGDSAMYLCASTQPGLAGGTQYFGPGTRLTVL.

This chain joins TRBV3-1 and TRBJ2-2; possible D gene TRBD2, 5 bases. CDR1 and CDR2 from the germline V gene are LGHDT and YNNKEL (reference sequence). The CDR3 has 14 amino acids. The V gene lost 1 base and the J gene lost 5 bases, with 8 bases spanning the gap. For the CDR3, the DNA is TGTGCCAGCAGCCAAGCGGGGAAAACCGGGGAGCTGTTTTTT. Its protein product is CASSQAGKTGELFF.

This clonotype was observed at least ten times. The chain has TRBV2 and TRBJ1-5; D not resolved. The germline V gene encodes CDR1 SNHLY and CDR2 FYNNEI. V lost 6 bases, J lost 3 bases, and 9 bases lay in between. The CDR3 length is 13 residues. The CDR3 nucleotides read TGTGCCAGCAGGGATCCAAACAATCAGCCCCAGCATTTT. Amino acids: CASRDPNNQPQHF.

This clonotype has at least ten counts. The CDR3 protein is CASTGGLSYNEQFF. CDR3 coding DNA: TGCGCCAGCACTGGGGGCCTCTCCTACAATGAGCAGTTCTTC. This chain uses TRBV4-1 with TRBJ2-1, with D possibly matching TRBD1 (6 bases). CDR1 and CDR2 (germline): MGHRA, YSYEKL. The CDR3 is 14 residues long. Trimming cost V 7 bases and J 0 bases, with 10 bases left between them.

This clonotype was found a few times. This chain uses TRBV6-5 with TRBJ1-2; D is unresolved. Germline V gene sequence: CDR1 MNHEY, CDR2 SVGAGI. CDR3 length: 13 residues. The V end was cut by 0 bases, the J end by 6 bases, with 8 bases between. The CDR3 is CASSYSKLDGYTF. The DNA for the CDR3 is TGTGCCAGCAGTTACTCGAAATTGGATGGCTACACCTTC.

In this sample, this clonotype turned up many times. The genes are TRBV2 and TRBJ1-5, with D perhaps TRBD1 (5 bases). Germline lookup yields CDR1 SNHLY and CDR2 FYNNEI. With 1 base removed from V and 2 bases from J, the gap between germline ends came to 6 bases. This CDR3 is 14 amino acids long. The CDR3 protein is CASSEGRGNQPQHF. The CDR3 bases are TGTGCCAGCAGTGAAGGCAGGGGCAATCAGCCCCAGCATTTT.

In this sample, this clonotype turned up many times. The genes are TRBV28 and TRBJ2-1; 7 nucleotides agree with TRBD2. The trim removed 4 bases at V and 0 bases at J, leaving 18 bases unmatched. Per germline, CDR1 MDHEN and CDR2 SYDVKM. There are 20 residues in the CDR3. DNA for the CDR3: TGTGCCAGCAGTTCGCTAAACCCCTTCCTCGGCGGGGGCTCCTACAATGAGCAGTTCTTC. Translated, it gives CASSSLNPFLGGGSYNEQFF.

This clonotype has a handful of counts. The chain has TRBV2 and TRBJ1-5, with unresolved D. The germline gives CDR1 SNHLY, CDR2 FYNNEI. This CDR3 contains 15 residues. Trimming pared 0 bases from V and 0 bases from J, leaving 6 bases between. CDR3 amino acids: CASSEASISNQPQHF. DNA for the CDR3: TGTGCCAGCAGTGAAGCAAGCATTAGCAATCAGCCCCAGCATTTT.

This clonotype was seen repeatedly, ten times or more. This chain links TRBV7-3 with TRBJ2-1; D gene unclear. CDR3 length: 16 amino acids. Germline values: CDR1 SGHTA, CDR2 FQGTGA. V was pared by 2 bases and J by 2 bases, with 13 bases between. The CDR3 spells CASSLGMAEPYNEQFF. CDR3 bases: TGTGCCAGCAGCTTAGGTATGGCGGAGCCCTACAATGAGCAGTTCTTC.

This clonotype was seen ten or more times. The CDR3: CASSLRPGTRGGETQYF. CDR3 DNA: TGTGCCAGCAGCTTGCGGCCCGGGACAAGGGGAGGAGAGACCCAGTACTTC. The chain links TRBV5-5 to TRBJ2-5; D could derive from TRBD1 or TRBD2 (6 bases each). The CDR3 runs to 17 residues. The germline V gene encodes CDR1 SGHKS and CDR2 YYEKEE (reference sequence). V dropped 1 base and J dropped 4 bases, with 20 bases sitting between them.

This clonotype occurred many times. The genes are TRBV21-1 and TRBJ2-5; TRBD1, the table's D call, was not compared with the DNA. TRBV21-1 is marked as a pseudogene. The CDR3 contains 12 residues. The CDR3 here is CASSTGAETQYF. The CDR3 region has the DNA TGTGCCAGCTCGACAGGGGCGGAGACCCAGTACTTC.

This clonotype has only a few counts. The J gene is TRBJ1-5, the V gene TRBV12-3 or TRBV12-4; D is perhaps TRBD1 (5 bases). V shed 2 bases and J shed 5 bases, with 16 bases lying between them. The CDR3 loop spans 16 amino acids. For the CDR3, the DNA is TGTGCCAGCAGTTTATTCGGTGGGGGAACTGATCAGCCCCAGCATTTT. It encodes CASSLFGGGTDQPQHF.